This T cell receptor (beta chain) was identified during a study of T cell responses to AZD1222 COVID-19 vaccine. Study outcomes and limitations: Close to half of all spike-specific TCRs reportedly target regions of the variants that are unmutated. Sampled repertoires all dated from after the peak T cell response. Seropositive at baseline were only a handful of AZD1222 recipients. Donors were largely white British and mainly female; clonal diversity was possibly underestimated.

As concerns this clone: Its antigen remains unidentified.

The CDR3 is made up of 14 amino acids. CDR1 is KGHSH and CDR2 is LQKENI in the germline V gene. V shed 4 bases and J shed 7 bases, with 13 bases lying between them. Assay: immunoSEQ multiplex PCR; the TCRdb copy retains only in-frame clones and omits some. The table records around 150,000 clones, approximately 94% of them present only once. The V and J genes are TRBV18 and TRBJ1-4, with a tentative D call TRBD1 (5 bases). This sequence was found in an adult who received the AZD1222 COVID-19 vaccine. The specimen was peripheral blood, collected 28 days after the second AZD1222 dose. The CDR3 protein is CASSLGTDSEKLFF. In DNA, the CDR3 is TGTGCCAGCTCACTGGGGACCGATAGTGAAAAACTGTTTTTT.